This T cell receptor beta chain appears in the sequencing data of a study of identical twins (dated by TCRdb to the mid-2010s). Study-level background: To test whether fetal clonotypes persist, this study deep-sequenced TCR alpha and beta repertoires from monozygotic twins, from unrelated adults of various ages, and from cord blood. To rule out contamination, the twin experiments were replicated at different times with different library preparation protocols. Paper-wide results and their limitations: Compared with coincidental sharing between unrelated individuals, out-of-frame TCR alpha sequences shared between twins showed an excess of sequences with low generation probability. Because the same donors could not be followed over many years, the conclusions depended on cross-sectional statistical analysis. Zero-insertion analyses could be partly confounded by invariant T cells such as MAIT and iNKT, although diverse VJ usage argued against such confounding for most clonotypes. The excess sharing between twins in beta out-of-frame sequences was weaker because fewer shared sequences reduced the signal-to-noise ratio. Abundant cord blood beta clonotypes had fewer insertions, young adult naive repertoires showed a similar but weaker trend, and memory repertoires showed no such trend. Recombination models systematically underestimated out-of-frame TCR alpha sharing in monozygotic twins but agreed with sharing between unrelated individuals.

The method was 5' RACE. The listed sequencing device is Illumina HiSeq 2000. Template switching introduced a universal primer binding site; the final cDNA contained a unique molecular identifier, enabling accurate counting of TCR cDNA molecules. Specific primers in the conserved constant-segment region were used to synthesize first-strand cDNA for TCR alpha and beta chains. To control for contamination, every cDNA library carried two barcodes: a SMART-Mk sample barcode plus Illumina barcodes. Two successive PCR steps introduced TruSeq adapter sequences along with Illumina sample barcodes. The Illumina HiSeq platform was used with custom primers to sequence TCR alpha and beta cDNA libraries. As for the original processing: Unique molecular identifiers were extracted from raw reads with MiGEC, and CDR3 positions were determined with MiXCR. Recombination models were inferred per individual with the repgenHMM and IGoR tools using an EM algorithm. The tcR package in R was used for shared clonotype analysis, with sharing normalized by the product of cloneset sizes. To study raw recombination without the effects of thymic and clonal selection, out-of-frame nonproductive sequences were analyzed. TCRdb ran its own pipeline on the public reads, namely fastp trimming at Q25 and MiXCR clone calling, and kept in-frame beta chains. A single entry per CDR3 protein holds the most common genes and DNA from its merged rows. TCRdb's processing, not the authors', yielded these V and J calls. The sample has about 500,000 distinct CDR3 sequences on record, 13% to 15% of them singletons. 0.8% to 1% of the sample is in the top ten clones.

Every donor was a healthy Caucasian. The twin cohort comprised three pairs of female monozygotic twins, all aged roughly 18 to 30 years. CD4+ and CD8+ T cell populations were isolated with positive isolation kits from Invitrogen. On this clonotype: Its antigen target is currently unknown. Per-base quality was not reported, and no clone a single base away is much larger than it.

The CDR3 runs 15 amino acids, cysteine and phenylalanine included. Only the CDR3 DNA stays, 45 bases, in frame from base 1. Trimming at the junction amounts to 8 bases on V and 3 bases on J, and the germline ends lie 18 bases apart. CDR1 SGHTA and CDR2 FQGNSA were looked up in the germline V gene. The sample also formed part of further work on yellow fever vaccine responses in identical twins. In that second paper, the authors write: According to the authors, in identical twins the way T cells responded to vaccination appeared partly convergent and partly personalized. In identical twins, the study followed T cell clones that responded to the vaccine with precision.

This TCR derives from a woman between 18 and 29 years old in good health. The rearrangement joined TRBV7-2 to TRBJ2-3, with the D gene possibly TRBD1 or TRBD2, each one fitting 6 bases. The sample comprised CD4+ T cells sorted from blood. The CDR3 region: CASLAPGARTDTQYF. The DNA sequence follows: TGTGCCAGCTTGGCCCCGGGGGCGCGGACAGATACGCAGTATTTT.